The 25 T cell receptor beta chains reported below all come from one sample, sequenced in a study of cytomegalovirus exposure and HLA in healthy donors. Here immunoSEQ multiplex PCR was the method, and the copy in TCRdb shows in-frame clones only, minus some. The repertoire holds around 150,000 clones, with around 80% as singletons. Source material: PBMCs. These receptors came from a man aged 25-45 years in good health and CMV-seropositive.

This clone was counted a single time. The chain joins TRBV7-2 to TRBJ1-2; 9 bases fit TRBD1. The V gene's germline CDR1 is SGHTA and CDR2 FQGNSA. This CDR3 contains 13 residues. V shed 5 bases and J 5 bases; nucleotides not matched to a gene: 3. The CDR3 coding sequence is TGTGCCAGCAGCCGGGACAGGGTATATGGCTACACCTTC. It yields the protein CASSRDRVYGYTF.

The rearrangement joins TRBV5-4 to TRBJ1-2, with D possibly being TRBD1 (5 bases). Germline lookup yields CDR1 SGHNT and CDR2 YYREEE (reference sequence). The CDR3 runs 16 residues. The V and J ends lost 0 bases and 2 bases respectively, with 14 bases between them. CDR3 sequence: CASSLGGVPSNYGYTF. The CDR3 DNA is TGTGCCAGCAGCTTGGGGGGGGTTCCCTCAAACTATGGCTACACCTTC.

The chain carries TRBV18 and TRBJ2-1, with unresolved D. This CDR3 has 15 amino acids. The V gene lost 7 bases and the J gene lost 0 bases, with 13 bases spanning the gap. CDR1 and CDR2 (germline): KGHSH, LQKENI. As DNA, the CDR3 is TGTGCCAGCTTCCTGTCGGTGAGCTCCTACAATGAGCAGTTCTTC. This translates into CASFLSVSSYNEQFF.

The chain uses TRBV19 and TRBJ2-6; no firm D call. V lost 3 bases and J lost 4, with 10 bases in between. This CDR3 region has 15 residues. Germline V gene lookup returns CDR1 LNHDA and CDR2 SQIVND (reference sequence). The CDR3 DNA reads TGTGCCAGTAGTATTGTGGAGAGGGGGGCCAACGTCCTGACTTTC. Encoded protein: CASSIVERGANVLTF. Together with reference TRBV19 and TRBJ2-6, the CDR3 gives the full variable domain: DGGITQSPKYLFRKEGQNVTLSCEQNLNHDAMYWYRQDPGQGLRLIYYSQIVNDFQKGDIAEGYSVSREKKESFPLTVTSAQKNPTAFYLCASSIVERGANVLTFGAGSRLTVL.

This chain links TRBV12-2 with TRBJ1-1; the table calls TRBD1, which could not be checked here. TRBV12-2 is shown as a pseudogene. This CDR3 region has 10 residues. CDR3 region: CASRGLEAFF. Written as DNA, the CDR3 is TGTGCAAGTCGCGGCCTTGAAGCTTTCTTT.

The chain links TRBV2 to TRBJ2-5, with 10 bases matching TRBD2. Germline CDR1 is SNHLY and CDR2 is FYNNEI. This CDR3 comprises 15 residues. Germline trimming cut 4 bases from V and 5 bases from J; bases unmatched to any gene: 7. The CDR3 is CASSVLAGGTETQYF. The CDR3 nucleotides read TGTGCCAGCAGTGTGTTAGCGGGGGGAACTGAGACCCAGTACTTC.

The chain is built from TRBV30 and TRBJ1-2; maybe TRBD1 (5 bases). The CDR3 is 13 residues long. Germline V gene lookup returns CDR1 GTSNPN and CDR2 SVGIG (reference sequence). The V end lost 2 bases, the J end lost 9 bases, and 16 bases lay between the germline ends. Here the CDR3 reads CAWSTGGGRRYTF. As DNA, the CDR3 is TGTGCCTGGAGTACCGGGGGAGGCCGGCGCTACACCTTC.

V usage is TRBV2 and J usage is TRBJ1-1, with 8 bases that match TRBD1. Germline V gene sequence: CDR1 SNHLY, CDR2 FYNNEI. V lost 6 bases to trimming and J lost 1 base; unmatched junction nucleotides: 7. The CDR3 covers 15 residues. As DNA, the CDR3 is TGTGCCAGCAGCGGACAGGGAATAAAGAACACTGAAGCTTTCTTT. It specifies CASSGQGIKNTEAFF.

CDR3 nucleotide sequence: TGTGCCAGCAGCTTACGAGCGCTGCGGGAGGGATTGAATGAGCAGTTCTTC. Residues: CASSLRALREGLNEQFF. The V and J genes are TRBV7-2 and TRBJ2-1; 9 bases map to TRBD2. The CDR3 has 17 residues. Germline lookup yields CDR1 SGHTA and CDR2 FQGNSA. The V segment lost 2 bases and the J segment 7 bases; nucleotides outside the gene matches: 12.

The chain combines TRBV28 with TRBJ2-2; D is undetermined. The germline V and J ends were trimmed by 8 bases and 1 base, with 5 bases remaining between them. The CDR3 has 12 residues. Germline CDR1 MDHEN, CDR2 SYDVKM. The CDR3 DNA reads as TGTGCCAGCCGTAGGAACACCGGGGAGCTGTTTTTT. It yields the protein CASRRNTGELFF.

The chain recombines TRBV5-1 with TRBJ1-1; tentative D call: TRBD1 (6 bases). Germline V lookup: CDR1 SGHRS, CDR2 YFSETQ. V lost 5 bases, J lost 0 bases, and 20 bases lay in between. CDR3 length: 17 residues. CDR3: CASRWTVKASLNTEAFF. CDR3 nucleotide sequence: TGCGCCAGCAGGTGGACAGTCAAAGCCTCCCTGAACACTGAAGCTTTCTTT.

The chain recombines TRBV15 with TRBJ1-2; D possibly corresponds to TRBD1 (6 bases). CDR3 length: 15 amino acids. Germline loops: CDR1 LNHNV, CDR2 YYDKDF (reference sequence). V was shortened by 8 bases and J by 0 bases, with 16 bases between the two germline ends. The CDR3 is CATSRGQGANYGYTF. The CDR3 bases are TGTGCCACCTCGCGGGGGCAAGGAGCTAACTATGGCTACACCTTC.

The chain has TRBV6-1 and TRBJ2-2; 8 positions agree with TRBD1. The CDR3 runs to 16 residues. Germline CDR1 is MNHNS and CDR2 is SASEGT. V lost 4 bases and J lost 1; bases outside the gene matches: 5. The CDR3 sequence is CASSAQGALNTGELFF. In DNA form, the CDR3 reads TGTGCCAGCAGTGCCCAGGGGGCTTTGAACACCGGGGAGCTGTTTTTT.

The V and J genes are TRBV5-1 and TRBJ2-3, with TRBD2 identical over 9 bases. This CDR3 is 17 amino acids long. The V and J ends lost 0 bases and 1 base, in that order; junction bases with no gene match: 6. Looked up from germline, CDR1 is SGHRS and CDR2 is YFSETQ. The CDR3 nucleotides read TGCGCCAGCAGCTTGGGGGGGACTAGCCGGGGCACAGATACGCAGTATTTT. Translated, it gives CASSLGGTSRGTDTQYF.

This clone was detected only a few times. This chain connects TRBV7-2 to TRBJ1-2; possible D gene TRBD1, 5 bases. Trimming took off 3 bases at V and 7 bases at J, with 9 bases between the two ends. Germline CDR1 and CDR2: SGHTA and FQGNSA. The CDR3 consists of 12 residues. CDR3 residues: CASSFDGAGYTF. The CDR3 bases are TGTGCCAGCAGCTTTGATGGGGCTGGCTACACCTTC.

The chain has TRBV9 and TRBJ2-1; 8 nucleotides line up with TRBD2. This CDR3 is 16 amino acids long. The germline V gene has CDR1 SGDLS and CDR2 YYNGEE. The V and J ends lost 0 bases and 0 bases, in that order; junction bases with no gene match: 2. The CDR3 sequence is CASSVGAGDSYNEQFF. DNA of the CDR3: TGTGCCAGCAGCGTAGGAGCGGGGGACTCCTACAATGAGCAGTTCTTC. Based on the CDR3 plus reference TRBV9 and TRBJ2-1, the full variable domain is DSGVTQTPKHLITATGQRVTLRCSPRSGDLSVYWYQQSLDQGLQFLIQYYNGEERAKGNILERFSAQQFPDLHSELNLSSLELGDSALYFCASSVGAGDSYNEQFFGPGTRLTVL.

The rearrangement joins TRBV9 to TRBJ1-2; maybe TRBD1 (6 bases). The CDR3 has 13 residues. V lost 3 bases and J lost 7, with 13 bases in between. Germline CDR1 reads SGDLS; CDR2 reads YYNGEE. This chain's CDR3 is CASSAGGGRGYTF. In nucleotides, the CDR3 is TGTGCCAGCAGCGCGGGGGGGGGCCGTGGCTACACCTTC. Supplemented by reference TRBV9 and TRBJ1-2, the full variable domain reads DSGVTQTPKHLITATGQRVTLRCSPRSGDLSVYWYQQSLDQGLQFLIQYYNGEERAKGNILERFSAQQFPDLHSELNLSSLELGDSALYFCASSAGGGRGYTFGSGTRLTVV.

V gene TRBV7-6 combines with J gene TRBJ2-2; 13 bases agree with TRBD2. J was trimmed by 7 bases and V by 8 bases; bases with no gene match: 7. In germline, CDR1 is SGHVS, CDR2 FNYEAQ. CDR3 length: 15 amino acids. The chain's CDR3 is CASQGTSGIVGELFF. The DNA for the CDR3 is TGTGCCAGCCAGGGGACTAGCGGGATTGTCGGGGAGCTGTTTTTT.

This CDR3 is CASSPTRIDAYEQYF. CDR3 in DNA: TGTGCCAGCTCACCTACTAGAATTGATGCCTACGAGCAGTACTTC. The J gene is TRBJ2-7, the V gene TRBV18; TRBD2 might be the D (5 bases). V shed 3 bases and J shed 2 bases, with 14 bases lying between them. Germline CDR1 is KGHSH and CDR2 is LQKENI. This CDR3 comprises 15 residues.

The chain carries TRBV27 and TRBJ1-6, with 8 bases aligning to TRBD1. Germline trimming cut 9 bases from V and 8 bases from J; bases unmatched to any gene: 9. The CDR3 is 14 amino acids. Per germline, CDR1 MNHEY and CDR2 SMNVEV (reference sequence). CDR3 sequence: CARKSGGLDSPLHF. The DNA of the CDR3 is TGTGCCAGAAAGTCAGGGGGCTTGGATTCACCCCTCCACTTT.

The chain is built from TRBV9 and TRBJ2-3; perhaps TRBD1 as D (5 bases). CDR3 length: 14 residues. The V gene lost 3 bases and the J gene lost 0 bases, with 8 bases spanning the gap. The V gene's germline CDR1 is SGDLS and CDR2 YYNGEE. CDR3 residues: CASSGGASTDTQYF. The DNA for the CDR3 is TGTGCCAGCAGCGGGGGCGCAAGCACAGATACGCAGTATTTT.

This chain links TRBV7-2 with TRBJ2-2; 10 positions match TRBD2. CDR1 and CDR2 from the germline V gene are SGHTA and FQGNSA. V trimming: 4 bases; J trimming: 5 bases; junction bases outside the gene matches: 10. The CDR3 length is 17 residues. The CDR3 spells CASSSPVLAGVTGELFF. DNA of the CDR3: TGTGCCAGCAGCTCCCCCGTCCTAGCGGGAGTTACCGGGGAGCTGTTTTTT.

The genes are TRBV11-1 and TRBJ2-2; D may be TRBD2 (6 bases). The CDR3 extends over 16 amino acids. V lost 4 bases to trimming and J lost 6 bases, with 18 bases between them. Per the germline V gene, CDR1 is SGHAT and CDR2 is FQDESV (reference sequence). The CDR3 nucleotides are TGTGCCAGCAGCTCGACAAAACCGACTAGTCCCGGGGAGCTGTTTTTT. Its translation is CASSSTKPTSPGELFF.

The chain joins TRBV27 to TRBJ2-1; 7 bases map to TRBD1. V was pared by 1 base and J by 4 bases, with 1 base of the junction left unmatched. Germline-derived CDR1 and CDR2 are MNHEY and SMNVEV (reference sequence). CDR3 length: 14 residues. CDR3: CASSLWTGYNEQFF. CDR3 DNA sequence: TGTGCCAGCAGTTTATGGACAGGTTACAATGAGCAGTTCTTC.

The genes are TRBV7-3 and TRBJ1-1; 8 nucleotides match TRBD1. Germline lookup yields CDR1 SGHTA and CDR2 FQGTGA. Trimming removed 1 base from V and 2 bases from J; junction bases left unmatched: 6. The CDR3 loop spans 16 amino acids. The CDR3 coding sequence is TGTGCCAGCAGCTTAAGCGGGGGACAGGTTAACACTGAAGCTTTCTTT. Translating gives CASSLSGGQVNTEAFF.